This entry lists 13 T cell receptor beta chains sequenced from one sample in a study of technical replicates of blood from a few donors. The method was immunoSEQ multiplex PCR; TCRdb's version includes in-frame clones alone and lacks a portion of them. The sample holds 12,000 or so clones, 93% seen once. Sequencing input: PBMCs. These receptors came from a human donor in good health.

This clone was recorded only once. The chain has TRBV2 and TRBJ2-3; D might be TRBD1 (5 bases). V was pared by 6 bases and J by 0 bases, with 16 bases between. Looked up from germline, CDR1 is SNHLY and CDR2 is FYNNEI. The CDR3 is 16 amino acids. The DNA of the CDR3 is TGTGCCAGCAGCCTCCAGGGTTTAGCTAGCACAGATACGCAGTATTTT. It translates to CASSLQGLASTDTQYF.

The chain joins TRBV11-3 to TRBJ2-7, with D tentatively TRBD1 (5 bases). CDR3 length: 14 residues. Trimming left V 1 base short and J 3 bases short, with 10 bases between. The germline CDR1 and CDR2 sequences are SGHNT and YENEEA. The CDR3 sequence is CASSLGGQNYEQYF. CDR3 nucleotide sequence: TGTGCCAGCAGCTTAGGGGGCCAGAACTACGAGCAGTACTTC.

The chain recombines TRBV7-2 with TRBJ2-5; possibly TRBD1 for D (6 bases). The V gene lost 1 base and the J gene lost 5 bases, with 8 bases spanning the gap. CDR3 length: 13 amino acids. The germline CDR1 and CDR2 sequences are SGHTA and FQGNSA. DNA of the CDR3: TGTGCCAGCAGCTTAGGGGGGCCCGAGACCCAGTACTTC. As protein: CASSLGGPETQYF.

V usage is TRBV2 and J usage is TRBJ2-1, with 8 bases that match TRBD2. This CDR3 has 16 amino acids. Trimming took 4 bases from V and 9 from J; bases not matched to a gene: 14. Germline-derived CDR1 and CDR2 are SNHLY and FYNNEI. Here the CDR3 reads CASSASWTGTRFEQFF. CDR3 in DNA: TGTGCCAGCAGTGCAAGCTGGACCGGGACTAGATTTGAGCAGTTCTTC.

This clone occurred once. V and J are TRBV30 and TRBJ1-2; D gene ambiguous. Germline values: CDR1 GTSNPN, CDR2 SVGIG (reference sequence). The CDR3 contains 11 residues. The V end lost 2 bases, the J end lost 7 bases, and 8 bases lay between the germline ends. This chain's CDR3 is CAWSLGGGYTF. The DNA for the CDR3 is TGTGCCTGGAGTCTCGGTGGTGGCTACACCTTC.

The chain links TRBV10-2 to TRBJ1-5; perhaps TRBD1 as D (6 bases). The V gene's germline CDR1 is WSHSY and CDR2 SAAADI. Trimming took 4 bases from V and 9 from J, leaving 16 bases between them. This CDR3 contains 14 residues. CDR3 in DNA: TGCGCCAGCAGTGCGACAGGTTTCGAGGGGCCCCAGCATTTT. Amino acid sequence: CASSATGFEGPQHF.

V and J are TRBV27 and TRBJ2-2, with unresolved D. Trimming stripped 4 bases from V and 3 bases from J, with 9 bases between. Germline loops: CDR1 MNHEY, CDR2 SMNVEV (reference sequence). The CDR3 has 14 residues. This CDR3 reads CASSWQRHTGELFF. The CDR3 DNA reads as TGTGCCAGCAGTTGGCAGCGCCACACCGGGGAGCTGTTTTTT.

The chain is built from TRBV10-1 and TRBJ1-1; a weak D match, TRBD1 (6 bases). The V end was cut by 4 bases, the J end by 1 base, with 13 bases between. CDR1 WNHNN and CDR2 SYGVQD come from the germline V gene (reference sequence). The CDR3 loop spans 15 amino acids. The CDR3 spells CASSANGQWNTEAFF. CDR3 in DNA: TGCGCCAGCAGTGCCAACGGACAGTGGAACACTGAAGCTTTCTTT.

J is TRBJ1-4 and V is TRBV18; 8 bases fit TRBD1. The CDR3 has 16 residues. Germline V gives CDR1 KGHSH, CDR2 LQKENI. V trimming: 2 bases; J trimming: 4 bases; junction bases outside the gene matches: 6. CDR3 protein: CASSPSYGQGNEKLFF. The CDR3 DNA follows: TGTGCCAGCTCACCAAGCTACGGACAGGGTAATGAAAAACTGTTTTTT.

This chain joins TRBV5-4 and TRBJ2-1; D might be TRBD2 (5 bases). This CDR3 is built from 17 residues. Trimming removed 1 base from V and 1 base from J, with 15 bases in between. Germline V gives CDR1 SGHNT, CDR2 YYREEE (reference sequence). In nucleotides, the CDR3 is TGTGCCAGCAGCTTGCCCCTACGCCGGGGTTCCTACAATGAGCAGTTCTTC. It translates to CASSLPLRRGSYNEQFF.

The rearrangement links TRBV10-2 to TRBJ2-1, with 8 bases matching TRBD2. This CDR3 is built from 14 residues. Germline V lookup: CDR1 WSHSY, CDR2 SAAADI. With 4 bases clipped from V and 4 bases from J, the junction kept 3 bases outside the gene matches. The chain's CDR3 is CASSATSGYNEQFF. In DNA form, the CDR3 reads TGCGCCAGCAGTGCTACTAGCGGATACAATGAGCAGTTCTTC.

V gene TRBV11-2 combines with J gene TRBJ2-7; 12 nucleotides agree with TRBD2. V lost 3 bases and J lost 5; bases outside the gene matches: 8. The CDR3 sequence is 16 residues long. Germline CDR1 and CDR2: SGHAT and FQNNGV. CDR3 DNA sequence: TGTGCCAGCAGCTTGGGACTAGCGGGCACCAGCGACGAGCAGTACTTC. Its translation is CASSLGLAGTSDEQYF.

The chain has TRBV25-1 and TRBJ1-3; D remains unclear. V was trimmed by 9 bases and J by 4 bases, leaving 13 bases between them. Germline values: CDR1 MGHDK, CDR2 SYGVNS. The CDR3 has 13 residues. This CDR3 reads CASVRAGGNTIYF. In DNA form, the CDR3 reads TGTGCCAGTGTAAGAGCCGGGGGAAACACCATATATTTT.